This TCR beta chain was sequenced for a study of regulatory T cells in long-lasting Graves disease (dated by TCRdb to the early 2020s). Context from the whole study: Persistent Graves' disease meant more than 5 years of antithyroid drug treatment with TSH receptor autoantibodies that stayed positive. Peripheral blood TCR sequencing and RNA sequencing compared persistent Graves' disease patients with newly diagnosed Graves' disease patients. The study was registered as a clinical trial and conducted in China. A total of around 35 samples underwent TCR sequencing: 13 from persistent and approximately 20 from newly diagnosed Graves' disease patients. Antithyroid drugs had been taken for about 10.3 years on average by persistent Graves' disease patients in the clinical cohort.

The library was obtained by multiplex PCR. The run used an Illumina HiSeq 4000. To build TCR beta libraries, CDR3 regions were amplified by Arm-PCR using iRepertoire HTBI primers. Before sequencing, the PCR products went through gel purification. The authors' pipeline ran thus. Gene usage analysis of CDR3 amino acid clonotypes used the 62 TRBV and approximately 13 TRBJ segments found across samples. COPE and FqMerger were used to merge filtered high-quality paired reads into contigs. Contigs were aligned with BLAST to IMGT TRBV, TRBD and TRBJ reference genes, and CDR3 was defined per IMGT. Any clonotype with a frequency above 0.1% was counted as a highly expanded clone. Shannon entropy served as the measure of repertoire diversity, while the Gini coefficient captured V-J evenness. Clonotypes shared by more than one individual were considered public. TCRdb reworked the public reads: Q25 trimming with fastp, MiXCR clone assembly, productive beta chains retained. Rows with one shared CDR3 protein collapse into an entry with the most common genes and DNA. TCRdb, not the original authors, processed these V and J calls. The sample table lists more than 350,000 distinct CDR3 sequences, 21% of them with a count of one. The top ten hold roughly an eighth of the sample.

The time point label on this specimen signifies: persistent/refractory GD, antithyroid drugs over 5 years with positive TRAb. For both TCR sequencing and RNA sequencing, RNA was extracted from PBMCs in TRIzol. The diagnosis of Graves' disease followed American Thyroid Association guidelines. Recruitment of patients was carried out at an endocrinology department in Xi'an, China. Each patient gave approximately 10 milliliters of peripheral blood, collected in an EDTA anticoagulant tube. PBMCs were isolated by Ficoll Paque Plus density gradient separation without further T cell sorting. An Agilent 2100 Bioanalyzer and agarose gel were used to assess RNA quality, and a NanoDrop 2000 was used to measure RNA concentration. The study at large found these results: Only peripheral blood was studied, because thyroid tissue, the primary lesion, was inaccessible. Sequencing and analysis were restricted to the TCR beta chain. Preferential use of TRBV28, TRBJ1-2 and TRBJ2-5 was observed in persistent disease, whereas TRBV20-1 and TRBJ2-1 were favored in newly diagnosed disease. Patients with persistent disease shared more public clonotypes (fewer than 3,000) than newly diagnosed patients did (more than 900). The small sample size was acknowledged by the authors as a limitation that may reduce accuracy. Persistent Graves' disease patients showed lower TCR Shannon entropy and fewer highly expanded clones than newly diagnosed patients, suggesting clonal expansion.

Taken from cysteine to phenylalanine, the CDR3 has 15 residues. Left in the record is the CDR3 DNA by itself, 45 bases read in frame from the first base. The germline V gene encodes CDR1 MDHEN and CDR2 SYDVKM. V loses 6 bases of germline sequence and J loses 4 bases, and the interval between the two ends is 16 bases. This clonotype was detected only a few times. The antigen it recognizes is unknown. No much larger clone exists at a distance of one base, and base qualities are not known. This TCR was recovered from a female donor with Graves disease. Recombination joined TRBV28 with TRBJ2-1, with the D call perhaps TRBD1 or TRBD2, each one matching 7 bases. The source was peripheral blood mononuclear cells (PBMCs), collected when the disease was refractory, from a patient treated with antithyroid drugs. The CDR3 region reads CASRNAGGGYNEQFF. The bases are TGTGCCAGCAGGAACGCAGGGGGGGGGTACAATGAGCAGTTCTTC.